This T cell receptor beta chain was found in a study of regulatory T cells in long-lasting Graves disease. Time point denoted: newly diagnosed GD, antithyroid drugs for less than 3 months. Extracted RNA from PBMCs served as the source of the TCR library. Through Arm-PCR of CDR3 regions and iRepertoire HTBI primers, TCR beta libraries were built. TCRdb called the multiplex PCR reads again in MiXCR, with one record for every CDR3 protein. The sample includes roughly 500,000 distinct CDR3 sequences, about 13% of them seen just once. V lost 5 bases and J lost 10, with 22 bases in between. Germline CDR1 reads LNHDA; CDR2 reads SQIVND (reference sequence). CDR3 size: 15 residues. These data were also filed under a second study, of T cells in Graves' hyperthyroidism and ophthalmopathy.

This chain links TRBV19 with TRBJ2-3; D tentatively reads TRBD1 or TRBD2 (5 bases each). The clonotype was recovered from a young man with Graves disease. Sequenced here: peripheral blood mononuclear cells (PBMCs), sampled at new diagnosis, from a patient treated with antithyroid drugs. Written as DNA, the CDR3 is TGTGCCAGTAGTGGACACACCGGGGCAGGGATATCGCAGTATTTT. Translating gives CASSGHTGAGISQYF.